Presented here are 8 T cell receptor beta chains from one specimen sequenced in a study of blood T cell repertoires in COVID-19. Data came from immunoSEQ multiplex PCR; TCRdb stores just in-frame clones and leaves some out. The sample has under 300,000 clones; around nine tenths are singletons. The specimen was peripheral blood. The origin of the receptors is a woman between 40 and 50 years old who had recovered from COVID-19.

The rearrangement uses TRBV7-3 and TRBJ2-1; D remains unclear. The CDR3 consists of 12 residues. V dropped 3 bases and J dropped 9 bases, with 9 bases sitting between them. CDR1 SGHTA and CDR2 FQGTGA come from the germline V gene. The CDR3 here is CASSLVRGEQFF. CDR3 DNA: TGTGCCAGCAGCTTGGTCCGAGGTGAGCAGTTCTTC.

The chain employs TRBV30 and TRBJ1-1; TRBD1 matches at 7 bases. Germline CDR1 GTSNPN, CDR2 SVGIG (reference sequence). V trimming: 1 base; J trimming: 1 base; junction bases outside the gene matches: 0. This CDR3 is built from 13 residues. As DNA, the CDR3 is TGTGCCTGGAGTGGACAGGGGAACACTGAAGCTTTCTTT. It translates to CAWSGQGNTEAFF.

As concerns this clone: Other DNA sequences from this sample encode an identical CDR3 as well. The CDR3 protein is CASSPNSNQPQHF. CDR3 sequence (DNA): TGTGCCAGCAGTCCTAATAGCAATCAGCCCCAGCATTTT. The gene calls are TRBV12-3 or TRBV12-4 and TRBJ1-5; D remains unclear. V was pared by 5 bases and J by 0 bases, with 5 bases between. This CDR3 comprises 13 residues.

The chain has TRBV6-5 and TRBJ2-5, with a weak D call TRBD1 (5 bases). Germline assignment: CDR1 MNHEY and CDR2 SVGAGI. Trimming cost V 0 bases and J 5 bases, with 16 bases left between them. This CDR3 contains 16 residues. This CDR3 reads CASSYSTAGSWETQYF. In nucleotides, the CDR3 is TGTGCCAGCAGTTACTCGACGGCAGGGTCTTGGGAGACCCAGTACTTC.

The CDR3 bases are TGTGCCACCGGGGACAGGACAAAGGAAGGTGAAAAACTGTTTTTT. Amino acids: CATGDRTKEGEKLFF. This chain connects TRBV24-1 to TRBJ1-4; TRBD1 aligns across 8 bases. From germline, CDR1 is KGHDR and CDR2 SFDVKD. V shed 9 bases, J shed 7 bases, and the junction held 12 bases outside the gene matches. The CDR3 contains 15 residues.

The chain employs TRBV27 and TRBJ1-1; 11 nucleotides match TRBD1. CDR3 size: 14 residues. V lost 6 bases to trimming and J lost 0 bases; unmatched junction nucleotides: 0. Looked up from germline, CDR1 is MNHEY and CDR2 is SMNVEV (reference sequence). The chain's CDR3 is CASRDRGLNTEAFF. The CDR3 nucleotides are TGTGCCAGCAGGGACAGGGGGCTGAACACTGAAGCTTTCTTT.

Comments on this clone: At the DNA level, this CDR3 is encoded by other sequences in the same sample as well. The chain uses TRBV9 and TRBJ2-1; 8 bases are shared with TRBD2. J was trimmed by 9 bases and V by 0 bases; bases with no gene match: 5. Germline CDR1 reads SGDLS; CDR2 reads YYNGEE. The CDR3 length is 14 residues. The chain's CDR3 is CASSVGGLAGEQFF. In DNA form, the CDR3 reads TGTGCCAGCAGCGTAGGGGGGCTAGCGGGTGAGCAGTTCTTC.

This CDR3 is CAWSVGGRGTQYF. The DNA of the CDR3 is TGTGCCTGGAGTGTTGGGGGCCGGGGGACCCAGTACTTC. This chain uses TRBV30 with TRBJ2-5, with D perhaps TRBD1 (6 bases). The ends were cut back, 0 bases at V and 7 bases at J, with 12 bases in the middle. The V gene's germline CDR1 is GTSNPN and CDR2 SVGIG (reference sequence). The CDR3 is 13 residues long.